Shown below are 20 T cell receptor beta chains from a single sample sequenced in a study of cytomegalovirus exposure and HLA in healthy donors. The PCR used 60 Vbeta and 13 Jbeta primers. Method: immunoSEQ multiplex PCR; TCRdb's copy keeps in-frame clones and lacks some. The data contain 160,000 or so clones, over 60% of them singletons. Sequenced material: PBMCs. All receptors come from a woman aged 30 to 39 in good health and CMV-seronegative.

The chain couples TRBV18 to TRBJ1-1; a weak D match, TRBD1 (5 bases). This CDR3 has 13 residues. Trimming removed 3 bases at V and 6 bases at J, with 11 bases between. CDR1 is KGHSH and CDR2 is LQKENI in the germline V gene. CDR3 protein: CASSPRDWSEAFF. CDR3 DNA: TGTGCCAGCTCACCCAGGGATTGGTCTGAAGCTTTCTTT.

CDR3: CASSEARGIQPQHF. The DNA for the CDR3 is TGTGCCAGCAGTGAAGCGAGGGGGATCCAGCCCCAGCATTTT. This chain links TRBV2 with TRBJ1-5, with D maybe TRBD1 (6 bases). Per the germline V gene, CDR1 is SNHLY and CDR2 is FYNNEI. With 0 bases removed from V and 7 bases from J, the gap between germline ends came to 10 bases. The CDR3 consists of 14 residues.

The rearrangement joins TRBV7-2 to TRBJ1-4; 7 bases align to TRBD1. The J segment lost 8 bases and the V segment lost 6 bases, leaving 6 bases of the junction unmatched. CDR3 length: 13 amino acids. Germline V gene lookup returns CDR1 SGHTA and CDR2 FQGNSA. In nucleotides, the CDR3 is TGTGCCAGCAGTCCACAGGGGTACGAAAAACTGTTTTTT. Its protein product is CASSPQGYEKLFF.

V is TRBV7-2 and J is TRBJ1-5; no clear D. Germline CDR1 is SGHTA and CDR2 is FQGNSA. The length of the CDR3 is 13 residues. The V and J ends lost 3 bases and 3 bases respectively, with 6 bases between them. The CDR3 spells CASSFELNQPQHF. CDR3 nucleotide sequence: TGTGCCAGCAGCTTTGAACTCAATCAGCCCCAGCATTTT.

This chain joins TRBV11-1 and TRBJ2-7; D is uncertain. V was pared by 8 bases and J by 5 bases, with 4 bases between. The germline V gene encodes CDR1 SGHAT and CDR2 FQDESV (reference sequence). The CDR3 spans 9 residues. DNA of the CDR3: TGTGCCAGCGGAGACGAGCAGTACTTC. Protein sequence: CASGDEQYF.

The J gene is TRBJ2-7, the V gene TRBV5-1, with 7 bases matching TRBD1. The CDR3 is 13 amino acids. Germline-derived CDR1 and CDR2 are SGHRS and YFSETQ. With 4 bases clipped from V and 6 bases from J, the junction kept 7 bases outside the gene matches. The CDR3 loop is CASSGEQGIEQYF. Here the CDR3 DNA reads TGCGCCAGCAGCGGGGAACAGGGGATCGAGCAGTACTTC. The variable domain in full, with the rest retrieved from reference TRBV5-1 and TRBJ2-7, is KAGVTQTPRYLIKTRGQQVTLSCSPISGHRSVSWYQQTPGQGLQFLFEYFSETQRNKGNFPGRFSGRQFSNSRSEMNVSTLELGDSALYLCASSGEQGIEQYFGPGTRLTVT.

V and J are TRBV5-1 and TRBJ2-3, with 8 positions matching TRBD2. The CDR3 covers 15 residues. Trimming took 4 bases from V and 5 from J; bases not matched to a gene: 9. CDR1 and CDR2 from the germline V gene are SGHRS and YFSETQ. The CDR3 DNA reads TGCGCCAGCAGCCCGACTAGCGTAGCGATAGATACGCAGTATTTT. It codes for CASSPTSVAIDTQYF.

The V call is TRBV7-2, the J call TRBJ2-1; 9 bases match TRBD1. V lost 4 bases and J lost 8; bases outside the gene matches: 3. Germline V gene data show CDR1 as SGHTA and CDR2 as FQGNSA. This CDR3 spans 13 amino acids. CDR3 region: CASSWDREDEQFF. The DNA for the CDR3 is TGTGCCAGCAGCTGGGACAGGGAGGATGAGCAGTTCTTC. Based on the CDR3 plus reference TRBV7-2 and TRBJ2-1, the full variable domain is GAGVSQSPSNKVTEKGKDVELRCDPISGHTALYWYRQSLGQGLEFLIYFQGNSAPDKSGLPSDRFSAERTGGSVSTLTIQRTQQEDSAVYLCASSWDREDEQFFGPGTRLTVL.

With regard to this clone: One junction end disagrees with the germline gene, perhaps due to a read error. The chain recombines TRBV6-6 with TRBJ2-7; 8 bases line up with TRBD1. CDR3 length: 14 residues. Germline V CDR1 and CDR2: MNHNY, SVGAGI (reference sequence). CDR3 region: CASSPGTGPYGQYF. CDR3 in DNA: TGTGCCAGCAGTCCCGGGACAGGTCCCTACGGGCAGTACTTC.

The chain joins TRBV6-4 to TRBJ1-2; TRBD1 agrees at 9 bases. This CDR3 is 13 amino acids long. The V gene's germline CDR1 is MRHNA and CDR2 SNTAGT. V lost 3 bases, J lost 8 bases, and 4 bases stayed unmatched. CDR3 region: CASSETGGYGYTF. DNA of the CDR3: TGTGCCAGCAGTGAAACAGGGGGCTACGGCTACACCTTC.

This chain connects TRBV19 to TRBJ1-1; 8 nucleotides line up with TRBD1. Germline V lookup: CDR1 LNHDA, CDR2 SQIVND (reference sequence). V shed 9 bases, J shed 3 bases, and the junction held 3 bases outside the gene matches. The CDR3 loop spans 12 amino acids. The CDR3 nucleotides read TGTGCCAGCGACAGGGGATACACTGAAGCTTTCTTT. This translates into CASDRGYTEAFF.

CDR3 DNA sequence: TGTGCCAATCCAGGGACAGAGAATCAAGATTCACCCCTCCACTTT. Translation gives CANPGTENQDSPLHF. V and J are TRBV28 and TRBJ1-6; TRBD1 matches 7 bases. There are 15 residues in the CDR3. V lost 10 bases, J lost 8 bases, and 14 bases stayed unmatched. Germline V gives CDR1 MDHEN, CDR2 SYDVKM.

The CDR3 region has the DNA TGCGCCAGCAGCCAAGATTGGGGGGCCGGGACAGATAATTCACCCCTCCACTTT. Amino acid sequence: CASSQDWGAGTDNSPLHF. The chain carries TRBV4-3 and TRBJ1-6; 7 positions match TRBD1. The germline gives CDR1 LGHNA, CDR2 YSLEER. The trim removed 0 bases at V and 5 bases at J, leaving 10 bases unmatched. The CDR3 runs to 18 residues.

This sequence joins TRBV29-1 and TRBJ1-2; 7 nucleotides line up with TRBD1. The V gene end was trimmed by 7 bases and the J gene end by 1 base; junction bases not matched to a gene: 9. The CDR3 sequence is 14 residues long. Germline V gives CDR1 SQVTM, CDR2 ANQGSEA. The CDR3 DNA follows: TGCAGCGGGACAGGACAGGAATTTAACTATGGCTACACCTTC. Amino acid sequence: CSGTGQEFNYGYTF.

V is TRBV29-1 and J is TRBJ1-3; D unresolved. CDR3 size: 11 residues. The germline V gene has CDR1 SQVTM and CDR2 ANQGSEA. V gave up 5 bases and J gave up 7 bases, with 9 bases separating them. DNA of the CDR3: TGCAGCGTTTGGGTGGGCAACACCATATATTTT. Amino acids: CSVWVGNTIYF.

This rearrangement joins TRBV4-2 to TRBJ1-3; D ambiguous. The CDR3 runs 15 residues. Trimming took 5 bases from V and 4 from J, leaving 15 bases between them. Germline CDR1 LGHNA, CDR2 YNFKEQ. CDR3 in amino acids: CASSVEPTGGNTIYF. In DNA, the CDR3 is TGTGCCAGCAGCGTGGAACCGACGGGAGGAAACACCATATATTTT.

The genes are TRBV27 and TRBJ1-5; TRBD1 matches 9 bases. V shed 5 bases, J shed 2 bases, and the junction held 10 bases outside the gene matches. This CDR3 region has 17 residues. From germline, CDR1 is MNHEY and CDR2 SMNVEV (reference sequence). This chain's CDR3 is CASSKTGGVYGNQPQHF. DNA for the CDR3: TGTGCCAGCAGTAAGACAGGGGGTGTTTATGGCAATCAGCCCCAGCATTTT.

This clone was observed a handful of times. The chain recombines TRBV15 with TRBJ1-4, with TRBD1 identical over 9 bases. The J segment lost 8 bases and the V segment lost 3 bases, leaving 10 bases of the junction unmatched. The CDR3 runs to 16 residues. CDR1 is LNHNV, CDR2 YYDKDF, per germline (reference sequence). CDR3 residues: CATSRERGQGNEKLFF. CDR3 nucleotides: TGTGCCACCAGCAGGGAGCGCGGACAGGGGAACGAAAAACTGTTTTTT.

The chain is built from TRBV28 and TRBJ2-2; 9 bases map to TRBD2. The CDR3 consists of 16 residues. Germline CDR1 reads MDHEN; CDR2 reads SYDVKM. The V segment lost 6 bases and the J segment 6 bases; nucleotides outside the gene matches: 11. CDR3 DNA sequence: TGTGCCAGCAGGCCTTCTAGCGGGGCGGACCCCGGGGAGCTGTTTTTT. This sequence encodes CASRPSSGADPGELFF.

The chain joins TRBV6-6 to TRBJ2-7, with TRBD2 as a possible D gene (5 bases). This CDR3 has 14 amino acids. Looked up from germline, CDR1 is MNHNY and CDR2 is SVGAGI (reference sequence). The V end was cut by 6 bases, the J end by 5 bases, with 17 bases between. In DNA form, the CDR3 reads TGTGCCAGCAGACCCGGACTTTGGTCCCACGAGCAGTACTTC. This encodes CASRPGLWSHEQYF.